The 13 T cell receptor beta chains below come from one sample, sequenced in a study of cytomegalovirus exposure and HLA in healthy donors. The primer mix had 60 Vbeta and 13 Jbeta primers. Profiled with immunoSEQ multiplex PCR; TCRdb holds only in-frame clones, not every one. The top ten clones hold around 15% of a sample with approximately 80,000 clones, roughly two thirds of them seen once. The material sequenced was PBMCs. These receptors were taken from a woman aged 40 to 55 in good health and CMV-seropositive.

V gene TRBV5-1 combines with J gene TRBJ1-1; D remains unclear. Germline CDR1 is SGHRS and CDR2 is YFSETQ. CDR3 length: 13 residues. The V gene lost 4 bases and the J gene lost 1 base, with 8 bases spanning the gap. The CDR3 coding sequence is TGCGCCAGCAGCGATGGGCCGAACACTGAAGCTTTCTTT. This sequence encodes CASSDGPNTEAFF.

The chain joins TRBV29-1 to TRBJ2-5, with D perhaps matching TRBD1 (6 bases). In germline, CDR1 is SQVTM, CDR2 ANQGSEA. Deletions cut 7 bases from V and 5 bases from J, with 14 bases between. This CDR3 has 12 residues. CDR3 loop: CSGGQPGETQYF. The CDR3 DNA sequence: TGCAGCGGGGGACAACCTGGGGAGACCCAGTACTTC.

The gene calls are TRBV29-1 and TRBJ2-7; D is undetermined. Germline V gene sequence: CDR1 SQVTM, CDR2 ANQGSEA. V lost 6 bases and J 2 bases, leaving 20 bases between the germline ends. The CDR3 sequence is 15 residues long. The CDR3 DNA is TGCAGCGTCCGGCAGGCACACCGAAGAGCCTACGAGCAGTACTTC. It specifies CSVRQAHRRAYEQYF.

This clone has a single count. The gene calls are TRBV5-1 and TRBJ1-1; maybe TRBD1 (6 bases). The CDR3 length is 16 residues. V gave up 0 bases and J gave up 3 bases, with 15 bases separating them. Germline assignment: CDR1 SGHRS and CDR2 YFSETQ. The CDR3 DNA reads as TGCGCCAGCAGCTTGGCCCGACAGGACGTCTACACTGAAGCTTTCTTT. This codes for CASSLARQDVYTEAFF.

The chain uses TRBV28 and TRBJ2-7; D call uncertain. V lost 7 bases to trimming and J lost 3 bases, with 10 bases between them. The CDR3 loop spans 12 amino acids. Germline loops: CDR1 MDHEN, CDR2 SYDVKM. CDR3 bases: TGTGCCAGCAACTCGAGGTTCTACGAGCAGTACTTC. It specifies CASNSRFYEQYF.

This clone has more than one count but fewer than ten. This sample includes further DNA sequences coding for the same CDR3. The chain is built from TRBV2 and TRBJ1-2; the match to TRBD1 covers 8 bases. The CDR3 covers 14 residues. The V gene's germline CDR1 is SNHLY and CDR2 FYNNEI. V was pared by 6 bases and J by 0 bases, with 3 bases of the junction left unmatched. The CDR3 here is CASRGTGANYGYTF. CDR3 DNA sequence: TGTGCCAGCAGGGGGACAGGAGCTAACTATGGCTACACCTTC. Drawing the rest from reference TRBV2 and TRBJ1-2, the complete variable domain is EPEVTQTPSHQVTQMGQEVILRCVPISNHLYFYWYRQILGQKVEFLVSFYNNEISEKSEIFDDQFSVERPDGSNFTLKIRSTKLEDSAMYFCASRGTGANYGYTFGSGTRLTVV.

V and J are TRBV2 and TRBJ2-6, with 12 positions matching TRBD2. CDR3 length: 17 residues. With 5 bases clipped from V and 4 bases from J, the junction kept 6 bases outside the gene matches. Germline CDR1 reads SNHLY; CDR2 reads FYNNEI. CDR3 bases: TGTGCCAGCAGTTTCCTAGCGGGAGGGCGGGGGGCCAACGTCCTGACTTTC. This sequence encodes CASSFLAGGRGANVLTF.

The genes are TRBV10-1 and TRBJ1-1; D may be TRBD1 (6 bases). Trimming removed 6 bases from V and 5 bases from J, with 16 bases in between. Germline CDR1 WNHNN, CDR2 SYGVQD (reference sequence). This CDR3 spans 14 amino acids. In nucleotides, the CDR3 is TGCGCCAGCAGCAAGGACAGAACTAAGACTGAAGCTTTCTTT. It encodes CASSKDRTKTEAFF.

The V call is TRBV5-1, the J call TRBJ2-7; 7 bases agree with TRBD1. The V segment lost 4 bases and the J segment 6 bases; nucleotides outside the gene matches: 10. Germline V gene data show CDR1 as SGHRS and CDR2 as YFSETQ. The CDR3 length is 14 residues. The CDR3 here is CASSQDREGGEQYF. CDR3 DNA sequence: TGCGCCAGCAGCCAAGACAGGGAAGGGGGCGAGCAGTACTTC.

V and J are TRBV11-2 and TRBJ1-1, with unresolved D. CDR1 is SGHAT and CDR2 is FQNNGV in the germline V gene. V dropped 3 bases and J dropped 0 bases, with 8 bases sitting between them. The CDR3 has 14 amino acids. The CDR3 region is CASSFGRMNTEAFF. The CDR3 DNA reads as TGTGCCAGCAGCTTCGGCAGGATGAACACTGAAGCTTTCTTT.

This clone was detected only a few times. The chain carries TRBV7-2 and TRBJ2-1; 9 bases agree with TRBD2. Trimming took 1 base from V and 4 from J; bases not matched to a gene: 5. Germline loops: CDR1 SGHTA, CDR2 FQGNSA. The CDR3 is made up of 16 amino acids. The CDR3 loop reads CASSLGPSGTYNEQFF. CDR3 nucleotide sequence: TGTGCCAGCAGCTTAGGTCCTAGCGGGACTTACAATGAGCAGTTCTTC.

This chain uses TRBV6-5 with TRBJ2-3, with D possibly being TRBD2 (6 bases). Looked up from germline, CDR1 is MNHEY and CDR2 is SVGAGI. The V gene lost 7 bases and the J gene lost 2 bases, with 10 bases spanning the gap. This CDR3 contains 13 residues. The CDR3 here is CASNGGITDTQYF. The CDR3 DNA reads as TGTGCCAGCAACGGCGGGATCACAGATACGCAGTATTTT.

CDR3 amino acids: CASSPGREETQYF. CDR3 coding DNA: TGTGCCAGCAGCCCTGGGAGGGAAGAGACCCAGTACTTC. The chain couples TRBV7-6 to TRBJ2-5; 7 bases fit TRBD2. The CDR3 contains 13 residues. The germline CDR1 and CDR2 sequences are SGHVS and FNYEAQ. Trimming removed 5 bases from V and 3 bases from J; junction bases left unmatched: 3.